The 18 T cell receptor beta chains presented below share a single source sample, sequenced in a study of blood T cell repertoires in COVID-19. Profiled with immunoSEQ multiplex PCR; TCRdb holds only in-frame clones, not every one. The sample has about 120,000 clones, around 87% seen once. Sequenced material: peripheral blood. The receptors were gathered from a woman aged 45-59 years with acute or convalescent COVID-19.

The chain recombines TRBV7-3 with TRBJ2-3; 8 positions match TRBD1. The J segment lost 3 bases and the V segment lost 5 bases, leaving 7 bases of the junction unmatched. This CDR3 contains 15 residues. In germline, CDR1 is SGHTA, CDR2 FQGTGA. The CDR3 region is CASSPNRQGTDTQYF. The CDR3 DNA follows: TGTGCCAGCAGCCCGAATAGACAGGGGACAGATACGCAGTATTTT. Full variable domain (missing parts from reference TRBV7-3 and TRBJ2-3): GAGVSQTPSNKVTEKGKYVELRCDPISGHTALYWYRQSLGQGPEFLIYFQGTGAADDSGLPNDRFFAVRPEGSVSTLKIQRTERGDSAVYLCASSPNRQGTDTQYFGPGTRLTVL.

The chain combines TRBV6-5 with TRBJ1-1, with D possibly matching TRBD1 (5 bases). CDR1 and CDR2 from the germline V gene are MNHEY and SVGAGI. The CDR3 is 13 amino acids. Between the trimmed V and J ends, which lost 8 bases and 0 bases, there was a span of 10 bases. The CDR3 DNA reads TGTGCCAGCTTTCAGGGTATGAACACTGAAGCTTTCTTT. This sequence encodes CASFQGMNTEAFF.

The gene calls are TRBV7-7 and TRBJ2-1, with D perhaps TRBD1 (6 bases). The V end was cut by 1 base, the J end by 0 bases, with 7 bases between. Germline V lookup: CDR1 SSHAT, CDR2 FNYEAQ (reference sequence). This CDR3 is built from 15 residues. This CDR3 reads CASSLGGGSYNEQFF. DNA of the CDR3: TGTGCCAGCAGCTTAGGAGGGGGCTCCTACAATGAGCAGTTCTTC. Filled out from reference TRBV7-7 and TRBJ2-1, the complete variable domain reads GAGVSQSPRYKVTKRGQDVTLRCDPISSHATLYWYQQALGQGPEFLTYFNYEAQPDKSGLPSDRFSAERPEGSISTLTIQRTEQRDSAMYRCASSLGGGSYNEQFFGPGTRLTVL.

CDR3 coding DNA: TGCGCCAGCAGCCCTTTACTAGCGGGGGAAGATACGCAGTATTTT. It codes for CASSPLLAGEDTQYF. The chain recombines TRBV4-3 with TRBJ2-3, with 11 positions matching TRBD2. Germline-derived CDR1 and CDR2 are LGHNA and YSLEER. Trimming removed 4 bases from V and 5 bases from J; junction bases left unmatched: 5. This CDR3 is 15 amino acids long.

The rearrangement joins TRBV27 to TRBJ1-6; unclear D gene. Germline CDR1 is MNHEY and CDR2 is SMNVEV (reference sequence). The CDR3 runs to 16 residues. V lost 6 bases to trimming and J lost 9 bases, with 21 bases between them. CDR3 in DNA: TGTGCCAGCAGCCTCTCCCACAGCCTACGGGGTTCACCCCTCCACTTT. Its translation: CASSLSHSLRGSPLHF.

This clone was seen a few times. The chain joins TRBV5-4 to TRBJ1-1; tentatively, D is TRBD1 (6 bases). This CDR3 spans 16 amino acids. In germline, CDR1 is SGHNT, CDR2 YYREEE (reference sequence). The ends were cut back, 0 bases at V and 0 bases at J, with 12 bases in the middle. CDR3 loop: CASSLGGPAVNTEAFF. For the CDR3, the DNA is TGTGCCAGCAGCTTGGGGGGGCCCGCCGTGAACACTGAAGCTTTCTTT.

The gene calls are TRBV4-2 and TRBJ1-5; D is perhaps TRBD1 (5 bases). Germline V gene lookup returns CDR1 LGHNA and CDR2 YNFKEQ. Trimming took off 0 bases at V and 5 bases at J, with 11 bases between the two ends. The CDR3 contains 15 residues. For the CDR3, the DNA is TGTGCCAGCAGCCAAGATGGGGCAGTCCATCAGCCCCAGCATTTT. Protein sequence: CASSQDGAVHQPQHF.

This chain links TRBV7-2 with TRBJ2-5, with D maybe TRBD2 (5 bases). CDR1 is SGHTA and CDR2 is FQGNSA in the germline V gene. This CDR3 spans 14 amino acids. Trimming took off 3 bases at V and 5 bases at J, with 13 bases between the two ends. The CDR3 region is CASSFNGDRETQYF. CDR3 nucleotides: TGTGCCAGCAGCTTTAACGGGGATAGGGAGACCCAGTACTTC. The whole variable domain, remainder taken from reference TRBV7-2 and TRBJ2-5, is GAGVSQSPSNKVTEKGKDVELRCDPISGHTALYWYRQSLGQGLEFLIYFQGNSAPDKSGLPSDRFSAERTGGSVSTLTIQRTQQEDSAVYLCASSFNGDRETQYFGPGTRLLVL.

The rearrangement uses TRBV10-3 and TRBJ1-1; no definite D call. CDR3 size: 13 residues. The V gene's germline CDR1 is ENHRY and CDR2 SYGVKD. Trimming took off 4 bases at V and 1 base at J, with 7 bases between the two ends. The CDR3 sequence is CAISAEGNTEAFF. As DNA, the CDR3 is TGTGCCATCAGTGCCGAGGGGAACACTGAAGCTTTCTTT.

The chain combines TRBV6-6 with TRBJ2-7; no definite D call. The germline CDR1 and CDR2 sequences are MNHNY and SVGAGI (reference sequence). V shed 5 bases and J shed 4 bases, with 9 bases lying between them. This CDR3 has 12 amino acids. The CDR3 reads CASSRGSYEQYF. Here the CDR3 DNA reads TGTGCCAGCAGTCGAGGTAGTTACGAGCAGTACTTC.

This chain uses TRBV5-4 with TRBJ2-1, with a weak D call TRBD2 (6 bases). V was clipped by 7 bases and J by 3 bases, with 11 bases between them. Germline assignment: CDR1 SGHNT and CDR2 YYREEE (reference sequence). The CDR3 runs to 13 residues. The CDR3 DNA follows: TGTGCCAGCGGGACTTACAACTACAATGAGCAGTTCTTC. Translating it yields CASGTYNYNEQFF. Together with reference TRBV5-4 and TRBJ2-1, the CDR3 gives the full variable domain: ETGVTQSPTHLIKTRGQQVTLRCSSQSGHNTVSWYQQALGQGPQFIFQYYREEENGRGNFPPRFSGLQFPNYSSELNVNALELDDSALYLCASGTYNYNEQFFGPGTRLTVL.

This clone showed up just a few times. This chain links TRBV11-3 with TRBJ1-2; TRBD1 aligns across 7 bases. The germline gives CDR1 SGHNT, CDR2 YENEEA. The V and J ends lost 1 base and 3 bases, in that order; junction bases with no gene match: 11. The CDR3 is 17 amino acids. The CDR3 DNA reads as TGTGCCAGCAGCTTAGGAACCGGGACAGAGTATTACTATGGCTACACCTTC. Protein: CASSLGTGTEYYYGYTF.

Here the CDR3 reads CASSLRGSGEEQFF. Written as DNA, the CDR3 is TGTGCCAGCAGCCTCAGGGGCAGCGGGGAGGAGCAGTTCTTC. V gene TRBV11-1 combines with J gene TRBJ2-1; tentatively, D is TRBD2 (7 bases). CDR3 length: 14 residues. V gave up 5 bases and J gave up 10 bases, with 18 bases separating them. CDR1 and CDR2 (germline): SGHAT, FQDESV (reference sequence). The full variable domain, with the rest looked up from reference TRBV11-1 and TRBJ2-1, is EAEVAQSPRYKITEKSQAVAFWCDPISGHATLYWYRQILGQGPELLVQFQDESVVDDSQLPKDRFSAERLKGVDSTLKIQPAELGDSAMYLCASSLRGSGEEQFFGPGTRLTVL.

DNA for the CDR3: TGTGCCAGCAGCGTAGACCCTCCCTGGGGCGGCACAGATACGCAGTATTTT. Protein sequence: CASSVDPPWGGTDTQYF. The J gene is TRBJ2-3, the V gene TRBV9; TRBD1 might be the D (5 bases). Germline V gene sequence: CDR1 SGDLS, CDR2 YYNGEE. The V end lost 0 bases, the J end lost 1 base, and 15 bases lay between the germline ends. CDR3 size: 17 residues.

The genes are TRBV29-1 and TRBJ2-7; the D gene is possibly TRBD1 (5 bases). The CDR3 loop spans 12 amino acids. Germline-derived CDR1 and CDR2 are SQVTM and ANQGSEA. The germline V and J ends were trimmed by 4 bases and 2 bases, with 9 bases remaining between them. The CDR3 DNA reads TGCAGCGTTGGTCAGGGTACCTACGAGCAGTACTTC. Translation gives CSVGQGTYEQYF.

This sequence joins TRBV5-1 and TRBJ2-6; D is unresolved. The CDR3 is made up of 15 amino acids. The V end lost 3 bases, the J end lost 0 bases, and 7 bases lay between the germline ends. From germline, CDR1 is SGHRS and CDR2 YFSETQ. The CDR3 DNA reads as TGCGCCAGCAGCTCCCAGTACTCTGGGGCCAACGTCCTGACTTTC. Its protein is CASSSQYSGANVLTF.

The gene calls are TRBV2 and TRBJ2-7, with 12 bases lining up with TRBD2. CDR1 and CDR2 from the germline V gene are SNHLY and FYNNEI. V was pared by 4 bases and J by 0 bases, with 4 bases of the junction left unmatched. The CDR3 extends over 16 amino acids. CDR3: CASSVTSGRSSYEQYF. DNA of the CDR3: TGTGCCAGCAGTGTTACTAGCGGGAGGTCCTCCTACGAGCAGTACTTC.

This chain joins TRBV4-1 and TRBJ1-1; D gene unclear. The CDR3 is 13 amino acids. The ends were cut back, 4 bases at V and 5 bases at J, with 11 bases in the middle. Germline values: CDR1 MGHRA, CDR2 YSYEKL. DNA of the CDR3: TGCGCCAGCAGCCCCCACACCGCTACTGAAGCTTTCTTT. Translating gives CASSPHTATEAFF.